Shown below are 19 T cell receptor beta chains from a single sample sequenced in a study of shared clonotypes between healthy human individuals. Repertoires were generated with immunoSEQ multiplex PCR, while TCRdb's copy carries only in-frame clones and drops some. The sample yields about 750,000 clones, around 92% seen once. Selected positively for CCR7 and CD45RO-negative, naive CD8 cells excluded terminally differentiated effector memory CD45RA+ cells. The sequencing input was naive CD8+ T cells sorted from blood. Receptors originate from a man aged 25 to 40 in good health.

J is TRBJ2-7 and V is TRBV7-9; D is uncertain. CDR3 length equals 14 residues. CDR1 and CDR2 (germline): SEHNR, FQNEAQ (reference sequence). Trimming stripped 1 base from V and 4 bases from J, with 11 bases between. CDR3 sequence: CASSLGHNNYEQYF. The CDR3 nucleotides are TGTGCCAGCAGCTTAGGACACAATAATTACGAGCAGTACTTC.

V is TRBV4-1 and J is TRBJ2-1; D is perhaps TRBD1 (7 bases). Per germline, CDR1 MGHRA and CDR2 YSYEKL. The CDR3 length is 15 residues. V gave up 6 bases and J gave up 5 bases, with 17 bases separating them. Written as DNA, the CDR3 is TGCGCCAGCAGTAGACAGGGACTGGGGCACAATGAGCAGTTCTTC. Translation gives CASSRQGLGHNEQFF.

The count of this clone is one. CDR3 amino acids: CASTPGVFTGELFF. Here the CDR3 DNA reads TGTGCCAGCACCCCTGGGGTCTTCACCGGGGAGCTGTTTTTT. V is TRBV27 and J is TRBJ2-2; D gene uncertain. The CDR3 sequence is 14 residues long. Germline V gene lookup returns CDR1 MNHEY and CDR2 SMNVEV (reference sequence). Trimming removed 7 bases at V and 4 bases at J, with 13 bases between.

The rearrangement uses TRBV27 and TRBJ2-1, with 11 nucleotides matching TRBD2. The CDR3 totals 15 residues. Unmatched junction bases numbered 5, after V lost 3 bases and J lost 7 bases. Germline CDR1 and CDR2: MNHEY and SMNVEV (reference sequence). CDR3 nucleotides: TGTGCCAGCAGTTTTGCTACTAGCGGGAGTAATGAGCAGTTCTTC. As protein: CASSFATSGSNEQFF.

The genes are TRBV6-5 and TRBJ1-2; D is uncertain. This CDR3 has 15 residues. Germline lookup yields CDR1 MNHEY and CDR2 SVGAGI. V lost 0 bases, J lost 4 bases, and 12 bases lay in between. CDR3 coding DNA: TGTGCCAGCAGTTACTCGAGTCAGGACGCCTATGGCTACACCTTC. The encoded protein is CASSYSSQDAYGYTF.

Regarding this clone: The sample has other DNA sequences that encode this CDR3 too. The genes are TRBV9 and TRBJ2-1; D is undetermined. V lost 0 bases, J lost 0 bases, and 7 bases lay in between. The germline V gene encodes CDR1 SGDLS and CDR2 YYNGEE. This CDR3 is 15 amino acids long. CDR3 coding DNA: TGTGCCAGCAGCGTAGTTCCGAGCTCCTACAATGAGCAGTTCTTC. This translates into CASSVVPSSYNEQFF.

J is TRBJ2-1 and V is TRBV6-1; 14 nucleotides align to TRBD2. This CDR3 spans 19 amino acids. The germline V gene encodes CDR1 MNHNS and CDR2 SASEGT. V gave up 1 base and J gave up 1 base; unmatched junction bases: 6. CDR3 nucleotides: TGTGCCAGCAGTGAAGGGGGACTAGCGGGAGAGGCATCCTACAATGAGCAGTTCTTC. As protein: CASSEGGLAGEASYNEQFF.

The gene calls are TRBV9 and TRBJ2-3, with TRBD2 identical over 12 bases. The V gene end was trimmed by 0 bases and the J gene end by 5 bases; junction bases not matched to a gene: 4. The CDR3 is 16 residues long. Germline CDR1 SGDLS, CDR2 YYNGEE. CDR3 sequence reads: CASSVGLAGVRDTQYF. CDR3 DNA sequence: TGTGCCAGCAGCGTAGGACTAGCGGGAGTAAGAGATACGCAGTATTTT. Looking up the rest from reference TRBV9 and TRBJ2-3 gives the full variable domain: DSGVTQTPKHLITATGQRVTLRCSPRSGDLSVYWYQQSLDQGLQFLIQYYNGEERAKGNILERFSAQQFPDLHSELNLSSLELGDSALYFCASSVGLAGVRDTQYFGPGTRLTVL.

Concerning this clone itself: One end of the junction fails to match germline, which may point to a read error. The chain carries TRBV7-6 and TRBJ2-2; D is possibly TRBD2 (6 bases). The germline V gene encodes CDR1 SGHVS and CDR2 FNYEAQ. The CDR3 contains 19 residues. The CDR3, as DNA: TGTGCCAGCAGCTCCAGGTGGGCCGCTCGGGGGAATGACACCGGGAAGCTGTTTTTT. Residues: CASSSRWAARGNDTGKLFF.

The V gene is TRBV6-5, the J gene TRBJ2-7, with a weak D call TRBD2 (6 bases). Germline CDR1 MNHEY, CDR2 SVGAGI. Trimming cost V 6 bases and J 4 bases, with 10 bases left between them. The CDR3 has 12 residues. For the CDR3, the DNA is TGTGCCAGCAGCCCGACTAGTTACGAGCAGTACTTC. Protein sequence: CASSPTSYEQYF.

The chain couples TRBV4-1 to TRBJ2-2; a weak D match, TRBD1 (6 bases). The germline V gene encodes CDR1 MGHRA and CDR2 YSYEKL. The V gene lost 3 bases and the J gene lost 0 bases, with 11 bases spanning the gap. This CDR3 is built from 16 residues. The DNA of the CDR3 is TGCGCCAGCAGCCACACCGGGACACCGAACACCGGGGAGCTGTTTTTT. Residues: CASSHTGTPNTGELFF.

The genes are TRBV4-1 and TRBJ2-7, with D possibly TRBD2 on 6 matching bases. The V and J ends lost 0 bases and 5 bases respectively, with 20 bases between them. The germline CDR1 and CDR2 sequences are MGHRA and YSYEKL. This CDR3 is built from 17 residues. The CDR3 nucleotides read TGCGCCAGCAGCCAAGAGGGGGAGCCCGGAGGGTTCCACGAGCAGTACTTC. The encoded protein is CASSQEGEPGGFHEQYF.

Points on this clone: Other DNA sequences in this sample translate to the same CDR3. The CDR3 region is CSAGQGNEQYF. The CDR3 DNA follows: TGCAGCGCTGGACAGGGGAACGAGCAGTACTTC. This chain connects TRBV29-1 to TRBJ2-7; TRBD1 matches at 9 bases. Germline V gene lookup returns CDR1 SQVTM and CDR2 ANQGSEA. CDR3 length: 11 residues. The J segment lost 5 bases and the V segment lost 7 bases, leaving 3 bases of the junction unmatched.

The chain recombines TRBV13 with TRBJ1-4; D uncertain. Germline assignment: CDR1 PRHDT and CDR2 FYEKMQ (reference sequence). V was cut by 2 bases and J by 0 bases, with 7 bases left in between. The CDR3 extends over 15 amino acids. CDR3 sequence: CASSLLGATNEKLFF. CDR3 sequence (DNA): TGTGCCAGCAGCTTACTCGGTGCAACTAATGAAAAACTGTTTTTT. Drawing the rest from reference TRBV13 and TRBJ1-4, the complete variable domain is AAGVIQSPRHLIKEKRETATLKCYPIPRHDTVYWYQQGPGQDPQFLISFYEKMQSDKGSIPDRFSAQQFSDYHSELNMSSLELGDSALYFCASSLLGATNEKLFFGSGTQLSVL.

The chain joins TRBV7-8 to TRBJ2-3, with TRBD2 matching 9 bases. The CDR3 contains 16 residues. Looked up from germline, CDR1 is SGHVS and CDR2 is FQNEAQ. Trimming took 1 base from V and 0 from J; bases not matched to a gene: 2. The CDR3 nucleotides read TGTGCCAGCAGCTTAGAGGCGGGAGGGAGCACAGATACGCAGTATTTT. This encodes CASSLEAGGSTDTQYF.

The rearrangement uses TRBV6-6 and TRBJ1-1; D is unclear. The CDR3 is 14 amino acids. Germline V gene sequence: CDR1 MNHNY, CDR2 SVGAGI (reference sequence). Trimming took 5 bases from V and 1 from J, leaving 11 bases between them. The CDR3 region is CASSPPASNTEAFF. The CDR3, as DNA: TGTGCCAGCAGTCCCCCGGCGTCGAACACTGAAGCTTTCTTT.

The chain uses TRBV7-9 and TRBJ2-1; no clear D. The V gene lost 5 bases and the J gene lost 5 bases, with 7 bases spanning the gap. Germline assignment: CDR1 SEHNR and CDR2 FQNEAQ (reference sequence). CDR3 length: 12 amino acids. The CDR3, as DNA: TGTGCCAGCAGCCGACTCGACAATGAGCAGTTCTTC. Translation gives CASSRLDNEQFF.

The chain is built from TRBV5-4 and TRBJ2-1; 7 nucleotides agree with TRBD1. Germline V CDR1 and CDR2: SGHNT, YYREEE (reference sequence). This CDR3 contains 12 residues. The V gene end was trimmed by 4 bases and the J gene end by 10 bases; junction bases not matched to a gene: 5. The CDR3 loop reads CASSVGGWEQFF. CDR3 nucleotides: TGTGCCAGCAGCGTAGGGGGCTGGGAGCAGTTCTTC.

The rearrangement uses TRBV4-1 and TRBJ1-1, with D maybe TRBD1 (5 bases). Germline CDR1 is MGHRA and CDR2 is YSYEKL. Trimming cost V 3 bases and J 1 base, with 9 bases left between them. CDR3 length: 14 residues. DNA of the CDR3: TGCGCCAGCAGCCACAGAGGGGCGAACACTGAAGCTTTCTTT. Translation gives CASSHRGANTEAFF.